This passage covers 3 T cell receptor beta chains from one sample sequenced in a study of T cell responses to AZD1222 COVID-19 vaccine. Method: immunoSEQ multiplex PCR; TCRdb's copy keeps in-frame clones and lacks some. The sample has 130,000 to 150,000 clones; 92% are singletons. The sequencing used peripheral blood, collected on day 0 of AZD1222 vaccination. Receptors originate from an adult in good health.

The chain recombines TRBV7-2 with TRBJ2-1; TRBD1 matches at 8 bases. Germline assignment: CDR1 SGHTA and CDR2 FQGNSA. V shed 5 bases, J shed 9 bases, and the junction held 9 bases outside the gene matches. The CDR3 is 14 residues long. The CDR3 DNA follows: TGTGCCAGCAGCCACTGGGACAGGTGGGGTGAGCAGTTCTTC. Translating it yields CASSHWDRWGEQFF. The full variable domain, its missing parts supplied by reference TRBV7-2 and TRBJ2-1, is GAGVSQSPSNKVTEKGKDVELRCDPISGHTALYWYRQSLGQGLEFLIYFQGNSAPDKSGLPSDRFSAERTGGSVSTLTIQRTQQEDSAVYLCASSHWDRWGEQFFGPGTRLTVL.

The chain carries TRBV7-9 and TRBJ2-1; D might be TRBD2 (6 bases). Per germline, CDR1 SEHNR and CDR2 FQNEAQ (reference sequence). V lost 5 bases, J lost 0 bases, and 8 bases lay in between. There are 14 residues in the CDR3. CDR3 residues: CASSRDFSYNEQFF. CDR3 coding DNA: TGTGCCAGCAGCCGGGACTTCTCCTACAATGAGCAGTTCTTC. Complete variable domain (other parts from reference TRBV7-9 and TRBJ2-1): DTGVSQNPRHKITKRGQNVTFRCDPISEHNRLYWYRQTLGQGPEFLTYFQNEAQLEKSRLLSDRFSAERPKGSFSTLEIQRTEQGDSAMYLCASSRDFSYNEQFFGPGTRLTVL.

The chain uses TRBV11-3 and TRBJ2-3, with 9 bases lining up with TRBD1. The CDR3 consists of 16 residues. Germline V gene data show CDR1 as SGHNT and CDR2 as YENEEA. Trimming at V came to 4 bases and at J to 0 bases, leaving 5 bases not matched to a gene. The CDR3 here is CASSWGTGTSTDTQYF. CDR3 DNA: TGTGCCAGCAGCTGGGGGACAGGGACTAGCACAGATACGCAGTATTTT.